This TCR beta chain was found in a study of early T cells in non-severe SARS-CoV-2 infection. Study-wide background: Chains were unpaired, as sequencing was done on bulk RNA from unsorted whole blood.

The study, taken as a whole, reports: Reliance on VDJdb matching favored anti-spike CD8 responses; private and CD4 specificities were missed.

This clonotype was seen a handful of times. Antigen: not known. This could be a read error, since a much larger clone is one nucleotide away. This CDR3 region has 13 residues. Germline CDR1 and CDR2: ENHRY and SYGVKD. Researchers attached unique molecular identifiers to individual cDNA molecules. A single record per CDR3 protein comes from TCRdb applying MiXCR to the 5' RACE reads. This sample has just under 60,000 distinct CDR3 sequences, with 8% to 9.5% found just once. The chain is built from TRBV10-3 and TRBJ2-2, with D perhaps TRBD2 (5 bases). The sequence came from an adult who was a healthcare worker with PCR-confirmed SARS-CoV-2 infection or an uninfected control (not recorded which). The sample was whole blood. The DNA of the CDR3 is TGTGCCATCAGTGATACAGACACCGGGGAGCGGTTTTTT. It yields the protein CAISDTDTGERFF.